This T cell receptor (beta chain) is from a study of tumor-infiltrating lymphocytes in primary liver carcinoma (dated by TCRdb to 2015 to 2018). General notes on the study: Between late 2015 and March 2016, roughly five patients in China with histopathologically diagnosed primary liver carcinoma had surgical resection. A total of 35 or so specimens from 5 patients, comprising approximately 25 tumor regions, 5 adjacent noncancerous liver tissues and 5 peripheral blood samples, were covered by TCRbeta repertoire sequencing. Of the five patients, three men and two women aged 30 to 69 years, four had hepatocellular carcinoma and one had combined HCC and intrahepatic cholangiocarcinoma. The tumors of the five patients were staged as T1-T3 N0M0, with maximum diameters ranging from roughly 4 to 10 cm. Roughly 3.65 to 8 million productive TCRbeta reads were obtained per sample, and no significant difference in read depth was found between tissue types. Technical replicate repertoires showed high reproducibility, with mean shared-clone rates about 0.86 and correlation coefficients above 0.95. For each liver tumor, the study sampled five regions along with adjacent normal tissue and blood, and applied TCRbeta repertoire sequencing, expression microarrays and whole-exome sequencing. Overall results and qualifications from the work: Bulk unsorted samples precluded comparing CD4+ and CD8+ T cell repertoires. Only 4 or 5 patients were included in the study, and the authors note that the findings should be validated in a larger study. Because sequencing covered only the TCR beta chain and unpaired alpha chains were not captured, true repertoire diversity is likely underestimated. Consistent with antigen-driven expansion, pairs of tumor regions showed higher repertoire overlap (mean about 36%) than either tumor-adjacent pairs (about 17%) or tumor-blood pairs (about 15%). The top 250 clones made up a significantly larger repertoire fraction in tumors than in blood (p = 0.039).

The CDR3 has 13 residues if both end residues are counted. Kept here is only the CDR3 DNA, which spans 39 bases and is read in frame from base 1. V and J lose 10 bases and 1 base, and a span of 13 bases separates them. CDR1 MNHEY and CDR2 SVGAGI are derived from the germline V gene. Blood RNA was extracted from unsorted whole blood using TRIzol reagent, and germline DNA was obtained with the DNeasy Blood & Tissue kit. Chronic HBV infection was present in the patients, and the patients were treatment-naive at sampling. Roughly 3.9 milliliters of peripheral blood were collected into K2EDTA tubes before surgery. Starting from approximately 0.5 ug total RNA, TCRbeta-specific cDNA was produced by reverse transcription with a constant-region primer and ProtoScript II reverse transcriptase. The TCRbeta libraries were prepared through three rounds of nested multiplex PCR following a slightly modified ARM-PCR procedure. Each of the first two PCR rounds ran for around 10 cycles using multiplex TRBV1-TRBV30 forward primers together with a Cbeta reverse primer. Sample barcodes and Illumina adapters were added in a final 25-cycle PCR with Deep VentR polymerase. Amplicons of 200-500 bp were gel-purified with a QIAquick gel extraction kit before sequencing. An Illumina HiSeq 2500 was used to sequence the TCRbeta amplicons, generating 250-bp paired-end reads. The original pipeline was this. Quality trimming of reads was performed with Trimmomatic v0.33, and paired reads were merged with FLASH v1.2.11 so that full CDR3 sequences could be recovered. V, D and J germline segments were assigned to the rearranged TCRbeta sequences using MiGEC v1.2.1b. Clonotype statistics and Shannon-Wiener diversity indices were calculated with VDJtools v1.0.0. Except for diversity analysis, only the 250 most abundant clonotypes of each sample were used in subsequent analyses to reduce sampling bias. TCRdb applied fastp at Q25 and MiXCR to the public reads, then kept only in-frame beta chains. Under each unique CDR3 protein, matching rows form one entry showing the most common genes and DNA. The V and J calls were determined by TCRdb, not by the authors. The sample records 310,000 or so distinct CDR3 sequences, 45% to 70% of which are singletons. Over 15% of the sample goes to the ten largest clones.

In regard to this clonotype: Which antigen it targets is not known. Since no conserved phenylalanine or tryptophan closes the CDR3, a read error is the likely cause.

The rearrangement joined TRBV6-5 to TRBJ1-1; TRBD1 might be the D gene, on 6 matching bases. This clonotype was obtained from a woman in her thirties with primary liver carcinoma and hepatitis B virus infection. Material: peripheral blood. The DNA is as follows: TGTGCCAACAGCAGGGGACAGAACACTGAAGCTTTCTTA. It codes for CANSRGQNTEAFL.